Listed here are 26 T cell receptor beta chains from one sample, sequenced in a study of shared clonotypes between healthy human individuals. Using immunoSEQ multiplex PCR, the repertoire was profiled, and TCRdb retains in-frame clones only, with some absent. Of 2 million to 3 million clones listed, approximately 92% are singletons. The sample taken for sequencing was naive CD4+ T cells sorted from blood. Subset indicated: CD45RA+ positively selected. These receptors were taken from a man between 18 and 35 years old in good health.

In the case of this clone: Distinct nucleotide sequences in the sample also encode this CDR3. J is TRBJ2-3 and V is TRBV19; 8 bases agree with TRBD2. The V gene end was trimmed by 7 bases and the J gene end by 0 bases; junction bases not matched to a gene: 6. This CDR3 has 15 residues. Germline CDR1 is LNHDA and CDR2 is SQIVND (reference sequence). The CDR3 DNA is TGTGCCAGTACCGGAACTAGCGGTAGCACAGATACGCAGTATTTT. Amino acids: CASTGTSGSTDTQYF.

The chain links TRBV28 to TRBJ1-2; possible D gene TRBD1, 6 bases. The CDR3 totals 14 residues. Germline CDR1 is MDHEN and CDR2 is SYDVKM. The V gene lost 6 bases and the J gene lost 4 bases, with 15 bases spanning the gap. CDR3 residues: CASRDTGRGYGYTF. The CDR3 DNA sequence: TGTGCCAGCAGAGATACAGGGCGAGGCTATGGCTACACCTTC.

The CDR3 coding sequence is TGTGCCAGCAGCGTAGCCCCGACAGAGAATAATTCACCCCTCCACTTT. Translated: CASSVAPTENNSPLHF. The V and J genes are TRBV9 and TRBJ1-6; tentative D call: TRBD1 (5 bases). Germline lookup yields CDR1 SGDLS and CDR2 YYNGEE. The CDR3 is made up of 16 amino acids. The V end was cut by 0 bases, the J end by 5 bases, with 12 bases between.

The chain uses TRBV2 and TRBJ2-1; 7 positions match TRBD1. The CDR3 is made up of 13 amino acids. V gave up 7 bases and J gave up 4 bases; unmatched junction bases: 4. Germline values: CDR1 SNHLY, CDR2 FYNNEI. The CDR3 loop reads CASKNRGYNEQFF. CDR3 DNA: TGTGCCAGCAAAAACAGGGGATACAATGAGCAGTTCTTC.

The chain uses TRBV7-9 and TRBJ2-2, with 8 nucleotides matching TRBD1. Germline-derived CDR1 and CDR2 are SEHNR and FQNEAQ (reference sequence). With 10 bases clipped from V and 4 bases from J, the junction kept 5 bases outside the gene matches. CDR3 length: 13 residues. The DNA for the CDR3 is TGTGCCACTCAGACAGGGGCCACCGGGGAGCTGTTTTTT. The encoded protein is CATQTGATGELFF.

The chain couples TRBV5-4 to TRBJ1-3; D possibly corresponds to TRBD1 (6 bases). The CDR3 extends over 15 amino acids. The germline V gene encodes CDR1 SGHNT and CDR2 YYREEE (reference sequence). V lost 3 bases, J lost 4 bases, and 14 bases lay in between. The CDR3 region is CASSYQGIKGNTIYF. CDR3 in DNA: TGTGCCAGCAGCTACCAGGGGATAAAGGGAAACACCATATATTTT. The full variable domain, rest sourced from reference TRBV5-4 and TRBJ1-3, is ETGVTQSPTHLIKTRGQQVTLRCSSQSGHNTVSWYQQALGQGPQFIFQYYREEENGRGNFPPRFSGLQFPNYSSELNVNALELDDSALYLCASSYQGIKGNTIYFGEGSWLTVV.

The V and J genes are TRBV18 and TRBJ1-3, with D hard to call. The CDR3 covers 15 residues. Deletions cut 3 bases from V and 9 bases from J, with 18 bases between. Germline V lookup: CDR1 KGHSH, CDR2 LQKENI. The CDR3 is CASSPIPEVLRTIYF. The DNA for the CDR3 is TGTGCCAGCTCACCTATACCAGAGGTTTTGCGCACCATATATTTT.

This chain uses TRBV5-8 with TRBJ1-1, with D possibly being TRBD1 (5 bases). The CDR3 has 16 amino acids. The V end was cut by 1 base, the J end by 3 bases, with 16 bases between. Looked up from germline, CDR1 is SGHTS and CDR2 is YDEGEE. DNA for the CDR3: TGTGCCAGCAGCTTGAGGGCAGGGCGATTGGACACTGAAGCTTTCTTT. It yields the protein CASSLRAGRLDTEAFF.

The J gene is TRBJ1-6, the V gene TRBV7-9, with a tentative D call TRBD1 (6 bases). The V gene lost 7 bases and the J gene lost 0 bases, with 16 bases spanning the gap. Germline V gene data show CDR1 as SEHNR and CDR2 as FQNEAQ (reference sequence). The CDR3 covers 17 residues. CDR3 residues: CASNKGGSSSYNSPLHF. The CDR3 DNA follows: TGTGCCAGCAACAAGGGGGGCTCCAGCTCCTATAATTCACCCCTCCACTTT.

CDR3 in DNA: TGTGCCAGCAGCCAACCAGACCCCGGGGAGCTGTTTTTT. Protein sequence: CASSQPDPGELFF. The V gene is TRBV14, the J gene TRBJ2-2; no clear D. Germline V gives CDR1 SGHDN, CDR2 FVKESK. The CDR3 runs 13 residues. Between the trimmed V and J ends, which lost 2 bases and 6 bases, there was a span of 7 bases.

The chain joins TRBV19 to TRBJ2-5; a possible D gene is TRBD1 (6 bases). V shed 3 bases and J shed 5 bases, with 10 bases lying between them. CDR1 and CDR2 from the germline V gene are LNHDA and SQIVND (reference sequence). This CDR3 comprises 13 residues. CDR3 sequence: CASSMYREETQYF. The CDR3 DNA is TGTGCCAGTAGTATGTACAGGGAGGAGACCCAGTACTTC.

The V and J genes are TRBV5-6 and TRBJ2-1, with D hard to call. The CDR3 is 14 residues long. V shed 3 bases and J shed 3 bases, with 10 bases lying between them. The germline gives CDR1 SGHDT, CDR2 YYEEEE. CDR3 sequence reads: CASSSGGLYNEQFF. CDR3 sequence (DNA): TGTGCCAGCAGCTCTGGTGGGCTCTACAATGAGCAGTTCTTC.

The CDR3 here is CAIRPFSGGYNEQFF. Written as DNA, the CDR3 is TGTGCCATCAGACCCTTCAGTGGGGGCTACAATGAGCAGTTCTTC. The chain couples TRBV10-3 to TRBJ2-1; the D gene could be TRBD1 or TRBD2 (5 bases each). The V gene's germline CDR1 is ENHRY and CDR2 SYGVKD. V was shortened by 6 bases and J by 3 bases, with 15 bases between the two germline ends. The CDR3 consists of 15 residues.

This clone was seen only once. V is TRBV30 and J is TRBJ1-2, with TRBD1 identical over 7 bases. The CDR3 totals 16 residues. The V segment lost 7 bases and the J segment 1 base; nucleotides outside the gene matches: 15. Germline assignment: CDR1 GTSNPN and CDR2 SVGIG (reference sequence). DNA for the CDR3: TGTGCCTACCAAGGGACAGCGCCAGATCTTAACTATGGCTACACCTTC. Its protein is CAYQGTAPDLNYGYTF.

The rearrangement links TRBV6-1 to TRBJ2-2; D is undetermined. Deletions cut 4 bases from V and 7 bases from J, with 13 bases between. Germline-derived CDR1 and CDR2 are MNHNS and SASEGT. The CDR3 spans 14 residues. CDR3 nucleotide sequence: TGTGCCAGCAGTGCGGACCTGGCAGGCGGGGAGCTGTTTTTT. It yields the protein CASSADLAGGELFF.

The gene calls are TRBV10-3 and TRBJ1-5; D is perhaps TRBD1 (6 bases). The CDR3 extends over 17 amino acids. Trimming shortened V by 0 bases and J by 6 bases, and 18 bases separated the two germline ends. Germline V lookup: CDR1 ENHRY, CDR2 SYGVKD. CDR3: CAISESRGAGASQPQHF. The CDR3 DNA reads TGTGCCATCAGTGAGTCGAGAGGGGCGGGGGCGAGTCAGCCCCAGCATTTT.

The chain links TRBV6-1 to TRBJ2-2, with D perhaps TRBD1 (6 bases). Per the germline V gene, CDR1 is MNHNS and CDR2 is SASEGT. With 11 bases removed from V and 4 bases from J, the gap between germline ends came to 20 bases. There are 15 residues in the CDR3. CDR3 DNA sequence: TGTGCCTTAGTGCAGGGGTCGATGGTCACCGGGGAGCTGTTTTTT. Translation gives CALVQGSMVTGELFF.

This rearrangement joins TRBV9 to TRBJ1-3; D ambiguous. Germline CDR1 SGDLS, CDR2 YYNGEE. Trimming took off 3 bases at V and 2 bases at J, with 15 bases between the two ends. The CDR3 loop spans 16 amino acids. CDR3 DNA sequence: TGTGCCAGCAGCGCGGCCTTTTGGGGAACTGGAAACACCATATATTTT. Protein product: CASSAAFWGTGNTIYF.

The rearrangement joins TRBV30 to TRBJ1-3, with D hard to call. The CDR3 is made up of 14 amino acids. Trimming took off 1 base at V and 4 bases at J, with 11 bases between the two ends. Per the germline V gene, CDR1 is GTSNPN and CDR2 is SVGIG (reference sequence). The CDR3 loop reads CAWSGASQGNTIYF. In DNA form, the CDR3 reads TGTGCCTGGAGTGGTGCATCACAGGGAAACACCATATATTTT.

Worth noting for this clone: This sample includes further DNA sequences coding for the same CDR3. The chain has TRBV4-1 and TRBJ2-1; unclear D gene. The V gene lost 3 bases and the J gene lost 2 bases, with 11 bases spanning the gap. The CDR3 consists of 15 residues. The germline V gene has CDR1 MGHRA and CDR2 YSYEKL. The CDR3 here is CASSQDLGTYNEQFF. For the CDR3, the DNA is TGCGCCAGCAGCCAGGACCTTGGAACCTACAATGAGCAGTTCTTC.

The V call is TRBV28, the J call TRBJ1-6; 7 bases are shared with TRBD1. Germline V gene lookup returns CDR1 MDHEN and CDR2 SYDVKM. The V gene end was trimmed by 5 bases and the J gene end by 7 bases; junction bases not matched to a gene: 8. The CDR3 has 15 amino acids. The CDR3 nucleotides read TGTGCCAGCAGTCCGGCGACAGGGTGGAATTCACCCCTCCACTTT. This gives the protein CASSPATGWNSPLHF. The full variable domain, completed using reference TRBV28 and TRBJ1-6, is DVKVTQSSRYLVKRTGEKVFLECVQDMDHENMFWYRQDPGLGLRLIYFSYDVKMKEKGDIPEGYSVSREKKERFSLILESASTNQTSMYLCASSPATGWNSPLHFGNGTRLTVT.

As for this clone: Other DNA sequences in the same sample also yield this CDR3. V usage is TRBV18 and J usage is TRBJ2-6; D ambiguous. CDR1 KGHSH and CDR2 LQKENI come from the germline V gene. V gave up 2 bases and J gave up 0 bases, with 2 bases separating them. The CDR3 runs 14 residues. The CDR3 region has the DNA TGTGCCAGCTCACCAGGCTCTGGGGCCAACGTCCTGACTTTC. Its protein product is CASSPGSGANVLTF.

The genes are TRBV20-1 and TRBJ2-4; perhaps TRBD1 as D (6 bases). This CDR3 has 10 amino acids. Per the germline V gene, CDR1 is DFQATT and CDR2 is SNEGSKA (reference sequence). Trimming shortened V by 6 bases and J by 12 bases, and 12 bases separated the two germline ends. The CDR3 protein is CSAAPGAQYF. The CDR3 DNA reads TGCAGTGCGGCCCCAGGGGCTCAGTACTTC.

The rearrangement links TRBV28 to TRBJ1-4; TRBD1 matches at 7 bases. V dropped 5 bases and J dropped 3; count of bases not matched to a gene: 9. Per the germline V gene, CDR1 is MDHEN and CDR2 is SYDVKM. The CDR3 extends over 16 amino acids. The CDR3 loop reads CASSLISQGANEKLFF. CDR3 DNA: TGTGCCAGCAGTCTTATTTCCCAGGGGGCTAATGAAAAACTGTTTTTT. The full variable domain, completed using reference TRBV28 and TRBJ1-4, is DVKVTQSSRYLVKRTGEKVFLECVQDMDHENMFWYRQDPGLGLRLIYFSYDVKMKEKGDIPEGYSVSREKKERFSLILESASTNQTSMYLCASSLISQGANEKLFFGSGTQLSVL.

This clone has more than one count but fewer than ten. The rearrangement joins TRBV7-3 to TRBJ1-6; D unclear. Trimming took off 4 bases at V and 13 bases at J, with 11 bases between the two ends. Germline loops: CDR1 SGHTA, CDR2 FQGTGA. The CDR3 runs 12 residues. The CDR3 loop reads CASSWTGGPLHF. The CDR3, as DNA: TGTGCCAGCAGCTGGACGGGAGGGCCCCTCCACTTT.

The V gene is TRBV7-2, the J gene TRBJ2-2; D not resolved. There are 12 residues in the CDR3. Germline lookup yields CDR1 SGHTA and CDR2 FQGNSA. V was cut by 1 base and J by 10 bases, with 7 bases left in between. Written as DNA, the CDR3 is TGTGCCAGCAGCTTAGAGGCCGCGGAGCTGTTTTTT. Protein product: CASSLEAAELFF.